This T cell receptor gamma chain was recorded in a study of Vδ1+ human thymocytes. Whole-study results and caveats: TRD repertoires were essentially private, unlike widely shared TRG clonotypes. Thymic TRG and TRD repertoires appeared highly polyclonal, with Gaussian CDR3 length distributions.

After alphabeta T cell depletion, CD3+ Vdelta1+ Vdelta2- thymocytes were sorted. Sequences come from RNA converted to cDNA by reverse transcription. CDR3 amplicons came from multiplex PCR with pooled V-gene forward and constant-region reverse primers. TCRdb reanalysed the multiplex PCR reads via CATT. The sample contains 20,000 to 25,000 gamma-chain clones, approximately 15% of which appear only once. As for this clone: Its cognate antigen is unknown.

The J segment lost 0 bases and the V segment lost 2 bases, leaving 3 bases of the junction unmatched. Germline CDR1 and CDR2: GITISATS and ISYDGTV (reference sequence). There are 15 residues in the CDR3. The sequenced sample was Vdelta1+ gamma-delta thymocytes from the thymus. Sample subset: FACS-sorted CD3+ TCRalphabeta- TCRVdelta1+ TCRVdelta2- thymocytes. The clonotype was recovered from a child in the first two years of life who had congenital heart surgery. The chain combines TRGV9 with TRGJP2. The CDR3 sequence is CALWEDYSSDWIKTF. The CDR3 nucleotides read TGTGCCTTGTGGGAGGATTATAGTAGTGATTGGATCAAGACGTTT.